The clone carrying this TCR beta chain is deemed medium-sized (0.01 to 0.1%). Antigen unknown. These data come from a study of T cell responses to AZD1222 COVID-19 vaccine. Measured with immunoSEQ multiplex PCR; TCRdb has only the in-frame clones, and not every one. The repertoire has roughly 110,000 clones, approximately 86% of them found once; the top ten carry around 4.3%. The germline V gene encodes CDR1 PRHDT and CDR2 FYEKMQ (reference sequence). The CDR3 totals 12 residues. V was clipped by 7 bases and J by 8 bases, with 12 bases between them. General observations from the study: Baseline seropositivity occurred in only six AZD1222 recipients. Females made up more of the donors, who were largely white British, and clonal diversity may have come out too low.

This sequence joins TRBV13 and TRBJ2-1; no definite D call. Specimen: peripheral blood, collected on day 0 of AZD1222 vaccination. The clonotype originates from an adult in good health. The CDR3 loop is CASTLNQDEQFF. DNA of the CDR3: TGTGCCAGCACCCTAAATCAGGATGAGCAGTTCTTC.